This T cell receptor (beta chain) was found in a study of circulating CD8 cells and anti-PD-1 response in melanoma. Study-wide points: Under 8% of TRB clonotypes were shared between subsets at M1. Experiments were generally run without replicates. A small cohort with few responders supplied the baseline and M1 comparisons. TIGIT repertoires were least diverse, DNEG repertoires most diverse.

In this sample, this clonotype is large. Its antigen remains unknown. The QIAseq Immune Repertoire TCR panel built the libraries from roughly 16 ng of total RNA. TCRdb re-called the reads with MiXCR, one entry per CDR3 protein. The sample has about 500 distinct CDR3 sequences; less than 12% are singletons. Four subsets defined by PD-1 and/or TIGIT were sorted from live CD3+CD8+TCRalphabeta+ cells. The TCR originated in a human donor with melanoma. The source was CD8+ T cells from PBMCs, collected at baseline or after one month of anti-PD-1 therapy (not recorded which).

In nucleotides, the CDR3 is TGTGCCAGCAGCTCCGGACAGGGGGCTATGGTCGGGGAGCTGTTTTTT. This codes for CASSSGQGAMVGELFF. The gene calls are TRBV7-8 and TRBJ2-2; 11 bases line up with TRBD1. The CDR3 totals 16 residues. J gave up 7 bases and V 4 bases, and 8 bases lay outside the gene matches. Germline values: CDR1 SGHVS, CDR2 FQNEAQ.